Below are 11 T cell receptor beta chains sequenced from a single sample in a study of T cell responses to AZD1222 COVID-19 vaccine. TCRdb's table, derived via immunoSEQ multiplex PCR, lists solely in-frame clones and lacks some. The sample shows more than 100,000 clones, less than 90% of them seen only once. The material was peripheral blood, obtained on day 0 of AZD1222 vaccination. Receptor source: an adult in good health.

V gene TRBV29-1 combines with J gene TRBJ2-3; TRBD2 agrees at 14 bases. The CDR3 runs to 15 residues. J was trimmed by 0 bases and V by 6 bases; bases with no gene match: 2. Germline CDR1 SQVTM, CDR2 ANQGSEA. Here the CDR3 DNA reads TGCAGCGTGGGACTAGCGGGAGTGAGCACAGATACGCAGTATTTT. It encodes CSVGLAGVSTDTQYF.

The chain couples TRBV4-1 to TRBJ2-1; D unclear. The CDR3 loop spans 12 amino acids. V was shortened by 1 base and J by 7 bases, with 5 bases between the two germline ends. Germline assignment: CDR1 MGHRA and CDR2 YSYEKL. CDR3 sequence (DNA): TGCGCCAGCAGCCAAGTTACGAATGAGCAGTTCTTC. Protein: CASSQVTNEQFF.

This clone was found many times. This rearrangement joins TRBV4-2 to TRBJ2-1; possible D gene TRBD2, 5 bases. There are 14 residues in the CDR3. V was cut by 2 bases and J by 6 bases, with 11 bases left in between. The germline CDR1 and CDR2 sequences are LGHNA and YNFKEQ. CDR3 coding DNA: TGTGCCAGCAGCCAAAAGGGAGAAGTCAATGAGCAGTTCTTC. Amino acids: CASSQKGEVNEQFF.

In its sample, this clone was seen once. The J gene is TRBJ2-7, the V gene TRBV25-1, with a weak D call TRBD1 (5 bases). V lost 6 bases and J 1 base, leaving 7 bases between the germline ends. This CDR3 contains 12 residues. Germline V gene lookup returns CDR1 MGHDK and CDR2 SYGVNS. The CDR3 loop is CASRAGSYEQYF. CDR3 sequence (DNA): TGTGCCAGCAGGGCAGGGTCCTACGAGCAGTACTTC.

This chain connects TRBV13 to TRBJ2-5, with D possibly being TRBD2 (5 bases). The CDR3 spans 14 residues. V lost 3 bases and J 4 bases, leaving 12 bases between the germline ends. The germline CDR1 and CDR2 sequences are PRHDT and FYEKMQ (reference sequence). The CDR3 loop reads CASSFRAGGETQYF. CDR3 coding DNA: TGTGCCAGCAGCTTCCGGGCTGGAGGAGAGACCCAGTACTTC.

V is TRBV28 and J is TRBJ2-7, with D possibly called TRBD1 or TRBD2 (5 bases each). V lost 10 bases to trimming and J lost 6 bases, with 22 bases between them. Germline CDR1 and CDR2: MDHEN and SYDVKM. The CDR3 length is 14 residues. The CDR3 DNA reads as TGTGCCACCTCTGAACGGGGCCACCCTTTCGAGCAGTACTTC. Residues: CATSERGHPFEQYF.

V is TRBV11-3 and J is TRBJ2-1; TRBD2 matches 8 bases. The germline CDR1 and CDR2 sequences are SGHNT and YENEEA. CDR3 length equals 16 residues. V dropped 2 bases and J dropped 5; count of bases not matched to a gene: 8. The DNA of the CDR3 is TGTGCCAGCAGCTTACCCGGACTAGCCGGTCACAATGAGCAGTTCTTC. Its protein is CASSLPGLAGHNEQFF.

The chain links TRBV7-8 to TRBJ2-1, with D perhaps matching TRBD1 (5 bases). The CDR3 is 14 residues long. The V gene's germline CDR1 is SGHVS and CDR2 FQNEAQ. V lost 4 bases and J 2 bases, leaving 9 bases between the germline ends. Here the CDR3 reads CASSWQGTYNEQFF. As DNA, the CDR3 is TGTGCCAGCAGCTGGCAGGGCACCTACAATGAGCAGTTCTTC.

The genes are TRBV28 and TRBJ1-2; 7 bases map to TRBD1. CDR3 size: 18 residues. The V and J ends lost 7 bases and 0 bases, in that order; junction bases with no gene match: 17. Germline assignment: CDR1 MDHEN and CDR2 SYDVKM. CDR3 bases: TGTGCCAGCATGAGCCCGTTGGGGACAGCCCTTTCTAACTATGGCTACACCTTC. Amino acids: CASMSPLGTALSNYGYTF.

The rearrangement uses TRBV5-4 and TRBJ2-5; D is tentatively TRBD1 or TRBD2 (5 bases each). Germline V gene sequence: CDR1 SGHNT, CDR2 YYREEE (reference sequence). The CDR3 runs 12 residues. Trimming removed 3 bases at V and 2 bases at J, with 5 bases between. CDR3 amino acids: CASSWGQETQYF. CDR3 DNA: TGTGCCAGCAGCTGGGGGCAAGAGACCCAGTACTTC. The whole variable domain, filled in from reference TRBV5-4 and TRBJ2-5, reads ETGVTQSPTHLIKTRGQQVTLRCSSQSGHNTVSWYQQALGQGPQFIFQYYREEENGRGNFPPRFSGLQFPNYSSELNVNALELDDSALYLCASSWGQETQYFGPGTRLLVL.

This clone was found once. The chain combines TRBV18 with TRBJ2-2; no clear D gene. Trimming removed 4 bases at V and 2 bases at J, with 14 bases between. Germline CDR1 KGHSH, CDR2 LQKENI. This CDR3 comprises 16 residues. The chain's CDR3 is CASSLYSAGNTGELFF. The CDR3 DNA follows: TGTGCCAGCTCACTTTACAGTGCTGGTAACACCGGGGAGCTGTTTTTT.